The T cell receptor beta chain described here comes from a study of beta chain features in type 1 diabetes. Since all of the isolated RNA was reverse transcribed, expressed TCRB transcripts were what got sequenced. Profiling relied on immunoSEQ multiplex PCR, and the TCRdb table lists in-frame clones only, not all of them. Of almost 350,000 clones in the sample, around 20% were seen once. Germline values: CDR1 ENHRY, CDR2 SYGVKD. The CDR3 spans 14 residues. V lost 4 bases, J lost 4 bases, and 6 bases stayed unmatched. V usage is TRBV10-3 and J usage is TRBJ1-1; 7 bases match TRBD1. The source material was naive CD4+ T cells from blood. This clonotype originated in a woman between 18 and 30 years old in good health. CDR3 loop: CAISVQQGSTEAFF. The CDR3 nucleotides are TGTGCCATCAGTGTCCAACAGGGGAGCACTGAAGCTTTCTTT.